The rows below give T cell receptor beta chains drawn from one sample of a study of cytomegalovirus exposure and HLA in healthy donors. Profiling relied on immunoSEQ multiplex PCR, and the TCRdb table lists in-frame clones only, not all of them. The sample records roughly 70,000 clones, about 80% being singletons. Material for sequencing was PBMCs. The receptors come from a man in his fifties or sixties in good health and CMV-seronegative. Both conserved end residues are part of each CDR3.

cdr3_aa	j_call	v_call
CASSEYGAVETSPLHF	TRBJ1-6	TRBV25-1
CASSWTSGGGTGELFF	TRBJ2-2	TRBV5-1
CASSRIGQGSGWTEAFF	TRBJ1-1	TRBV5-1
CAWSPPGQTYEQYF	-	TRBV30
CASSLGTSDTDTQYF	TRBJ2-3	TRBV7-9
CASNGSGRRWETQYF	TRBJ2-5	TRBV6-1
CASSLEGGNTEAFF	TRBJ1-1	TRBV5-1
CASSYSTGTSREQYF	TRBJ2-7	TRBV6-5
CASSSTGISNQPQHF	TRBJ1-5	TRBV28
CASSAVNQPQHF	TRBJ1-5	TRBV2
CASSLREVSGANVLTF	TRBJ2-6	TRBV5-1
CASSSVPGGTEAFF	TRBJ1-1	TRBV7-8
CASSYITGGATDTQYF	TRBJ2-3	TRBV6-5
CASSRLAGTQYF	TRBJ2-3	TRBV27
CASTLADSYNEQFF	TRBJ2-1	TRBV6-5
CASSQELRNTGELFF	TRBJ2-2	TRBV4-1
CASSVGRGLEPQHF	TRBJ1-5	TRBV9
CASSRGTSPSTDTQYF	TRBJ2-3	TRBV6-4
CASSEMGSGNEQYF	TRBJ2-7	TRBV10-1
CASSLISGEQYF	TRBJ2-7	TRBV7-6
CASSRPQGLAGTGGELFF	TRBJ2-2	TRBV4-2
CASHVSVRNTEAFF	TRBJ1-1	TRBV6-1
CAWRIRNTGELFF	TRBJ2-2	TRBV30
CASLGWASLNIQYF	TRBJ2-4	TRBV28
CASSDRQGQTEAFF	TRBJ1-1	TRBV6-5
CAWTPPVAGGNTIYF	TRBJ1-3	TRBV30
CASSPKGAPGANVLTF	TRBJ2-6	TRBV11-2
CATRDSPSYNSPLHF	TRBJ1-6	TRBV2
CASSLGRIIGHKGNQPQHF	TRBJ1-5	TRBV11-2
CSVDKRAGTDTQYF	TRBJ2-3	TRBV29-1
CATSRPTGFQPQHF	TRBJ1-5	TRBV15
CASAYNEQFF	TRBJ2-1	TRBV19
CSVRVMNTEAFF	TRBJ1-1	TRBV29-1
CASSGSRTGFYGYTF	TRBJ1-2	TRBV6-1
CASSRGTNEKLFF	TRBJ1-4	TRBV27
CASRSSGTYEQYF	TRBJ2-7	TRBV6-5
CASSTGRPAYEQYF	-	TRBV6-5
CASSLDWTSLETQYF	TRBJ2-5	TRBV7-7
CASSPMGGVAGYTF	TRBJ1-2	TRBV7-3
CAWTDFPVTGSHGYTF	TRBJ1-2	TRBV30
CASSATGVNTEAFF	TRBJ1-1	TRBV7-3
CATGRGGETQYF	TRBJ2-5	TRBV25-1
CASSPGYSSPQHF	TRBJ1-5	TRBV6-5
CASSTGQGVMTQFF	TRBJ2-1	TRBV6-5
CSVDRQMNTEAFF	TRBJ1-1	TRBV29-1
CASSLRSGRSYEQYF	TRBJ2-7	TRBV19
CASSLEGGQTYGYTF	TRBJ1-2	TRBV7-2
CASSIAGVTGELFF	TRBJ2-2	TRBV19
CASSHAGLNQPQHF	TRBJ1-5	TRBV4-1
CATSSPAEGSTEAFF	TRBJ1-1	TRBV15
CAISEWTGTSYEQYF	TRBJ2-7	TRBV10-3
CAIAPGGGNTEAFF	TRBJ1-1	TRBV10-3
CASSIPGGRAGEQYF	-	TRBV5-4
CASGRGEAFF	TRBJ1-1	TRBV6-5
CASSLSRSNTEAFF	TRBJ1-1	TRBV7-3